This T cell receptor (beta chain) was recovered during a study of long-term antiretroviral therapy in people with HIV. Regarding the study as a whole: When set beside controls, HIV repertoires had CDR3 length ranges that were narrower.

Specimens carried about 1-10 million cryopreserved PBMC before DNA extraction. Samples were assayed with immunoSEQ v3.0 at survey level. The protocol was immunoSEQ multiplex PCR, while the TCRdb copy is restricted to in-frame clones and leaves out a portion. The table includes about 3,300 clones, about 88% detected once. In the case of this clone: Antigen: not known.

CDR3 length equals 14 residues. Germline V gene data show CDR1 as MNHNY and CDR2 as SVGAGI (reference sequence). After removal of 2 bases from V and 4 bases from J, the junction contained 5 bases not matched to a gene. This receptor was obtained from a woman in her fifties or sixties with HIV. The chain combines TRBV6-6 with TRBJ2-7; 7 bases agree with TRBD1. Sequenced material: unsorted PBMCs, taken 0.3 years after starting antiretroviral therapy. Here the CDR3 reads CASSYNQGVYEQYF. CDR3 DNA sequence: TGTGCCAGCAGTTACAACCAGGGGGTATACGAGCAGTACTTC.